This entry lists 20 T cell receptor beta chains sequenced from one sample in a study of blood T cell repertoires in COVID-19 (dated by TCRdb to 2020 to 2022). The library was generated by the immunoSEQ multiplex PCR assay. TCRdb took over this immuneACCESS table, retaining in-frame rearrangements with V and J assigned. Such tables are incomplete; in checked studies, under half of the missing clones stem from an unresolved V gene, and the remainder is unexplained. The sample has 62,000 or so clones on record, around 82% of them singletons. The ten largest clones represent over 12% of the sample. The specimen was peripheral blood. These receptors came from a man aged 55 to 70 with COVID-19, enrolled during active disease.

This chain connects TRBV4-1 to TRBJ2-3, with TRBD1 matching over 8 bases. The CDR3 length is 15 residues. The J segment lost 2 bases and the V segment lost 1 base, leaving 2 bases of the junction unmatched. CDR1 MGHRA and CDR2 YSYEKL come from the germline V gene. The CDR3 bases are TGCGCCAGCAGCCAAGCGGACAGGGACACAGATACGCAGTATTTT. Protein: CASSQADRDTDTQYF.

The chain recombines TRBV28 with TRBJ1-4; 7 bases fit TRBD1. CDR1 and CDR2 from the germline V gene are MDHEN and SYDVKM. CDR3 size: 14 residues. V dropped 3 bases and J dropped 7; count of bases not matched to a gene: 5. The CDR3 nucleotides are TGTGCCAGCAGTTTGACAGGGCGGGTTGAAAAACTGTTTTTT. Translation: CASSLTGRVEKLFF.

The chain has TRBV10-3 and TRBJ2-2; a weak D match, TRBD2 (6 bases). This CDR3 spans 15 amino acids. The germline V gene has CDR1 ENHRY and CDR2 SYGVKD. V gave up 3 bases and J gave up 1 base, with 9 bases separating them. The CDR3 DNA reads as TGTGCCATCAGTGACCTAGCGCAGAACACCGGGGAGCTGTTTTTT. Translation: CAISDLAQNTGELFF.

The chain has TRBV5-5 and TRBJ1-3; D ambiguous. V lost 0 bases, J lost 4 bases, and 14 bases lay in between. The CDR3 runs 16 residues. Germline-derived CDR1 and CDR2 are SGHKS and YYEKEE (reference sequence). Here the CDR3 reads CASSLDLSYSGNTIYF. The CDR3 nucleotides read TGTGCCAGCAGCTTGGATTTGTCATACAGCGGAAACACCATATATTTT.

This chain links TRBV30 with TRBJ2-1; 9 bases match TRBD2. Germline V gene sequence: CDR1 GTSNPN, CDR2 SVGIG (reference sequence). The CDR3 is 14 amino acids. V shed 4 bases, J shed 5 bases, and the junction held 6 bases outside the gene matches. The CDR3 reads CAWTSGGTNNEQFF. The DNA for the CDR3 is TGTGCCTGGACGAGCGGGGGGACAAACAATGAGCAGTTCTTC.

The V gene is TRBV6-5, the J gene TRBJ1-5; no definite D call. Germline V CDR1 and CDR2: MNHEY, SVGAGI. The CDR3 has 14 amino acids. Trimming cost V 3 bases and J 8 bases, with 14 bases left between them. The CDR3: CASSYRRGGEPQHF. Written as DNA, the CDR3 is TGTGCCAGCAGTTATCGCCGGGGAGGAGAGCCCCAGCATTTT.

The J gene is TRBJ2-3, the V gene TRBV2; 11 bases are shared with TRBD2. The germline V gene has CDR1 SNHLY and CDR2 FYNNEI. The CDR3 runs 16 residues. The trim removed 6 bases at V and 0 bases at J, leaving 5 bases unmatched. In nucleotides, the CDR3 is TGTGCCAGCAGCGCGGGGACTAGCGGTAGCACAGATACGCAGTATTTT. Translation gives CASSAGTSGSTDTQYF.

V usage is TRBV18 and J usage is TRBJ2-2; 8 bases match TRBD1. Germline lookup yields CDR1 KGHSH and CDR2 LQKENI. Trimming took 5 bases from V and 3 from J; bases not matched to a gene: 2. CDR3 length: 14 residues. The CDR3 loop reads CASSRQGHTGELFF. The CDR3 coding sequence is TGTGCCAGCTCAAGACAGGGGCACACCGGGGAGCTGTTTTTT. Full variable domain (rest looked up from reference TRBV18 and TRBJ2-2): NAGVMQNPRHLVRRRGQEARLRCSPMKGHSHVYWYRQLPEEGLKFMVYLQKENIIDESGMPKERFSAEFPKEGPSILRIQQVVRGDSAAYFCASSRQGHTGELFFGEGSRLTVL.

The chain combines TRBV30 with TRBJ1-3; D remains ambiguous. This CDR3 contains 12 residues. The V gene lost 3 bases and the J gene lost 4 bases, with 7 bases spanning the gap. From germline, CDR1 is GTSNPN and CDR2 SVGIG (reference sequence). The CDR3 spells CAWSQRGNTIYF. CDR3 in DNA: TGTGCCTGGAGCCAACGGGGAAACACCATATATTTT.

CDR3 DNA: TGTGCCTCATACGCGGGACAGGGGACAGATACGCAGTATTTT. Translated, it gives CASYAGQGTDTQYF. J is TRBJ2-3 and V is TRBV6-5, with 10 bases aligning to TRBD1. V gave up 11 bases and J gave up 3 bases; unmatched junction bases: 8. Germline-derived CDR1 and CDR2 are MNHEY and SVGAGI. The CDR3 is 14 residues long.

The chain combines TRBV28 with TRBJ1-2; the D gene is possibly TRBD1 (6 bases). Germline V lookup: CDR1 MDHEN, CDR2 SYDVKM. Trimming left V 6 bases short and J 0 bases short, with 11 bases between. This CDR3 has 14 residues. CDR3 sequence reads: CASSQGGTNYGYTF. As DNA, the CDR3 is TGTGCCAGCAGCCAAGGGGGTACTAACTATGGCTACACCTTC.

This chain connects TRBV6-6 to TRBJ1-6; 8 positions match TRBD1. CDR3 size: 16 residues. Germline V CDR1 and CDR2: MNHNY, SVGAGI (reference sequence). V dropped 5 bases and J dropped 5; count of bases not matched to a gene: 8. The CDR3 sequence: CASSKDRALDNSPLHF. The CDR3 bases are TGTGCCAGCAGTAAGGACAGGGCACTAGATAATTCACCCCTCCACTTT.

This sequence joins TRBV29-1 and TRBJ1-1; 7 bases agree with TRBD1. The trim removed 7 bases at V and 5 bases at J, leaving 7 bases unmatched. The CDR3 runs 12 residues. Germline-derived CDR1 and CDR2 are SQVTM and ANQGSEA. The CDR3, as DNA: TGCAGCGGCCGACAGGGCGGGACTGAAGCTTTCTTT. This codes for CSGRQGGTEAFF. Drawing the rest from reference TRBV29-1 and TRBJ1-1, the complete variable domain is SAVISQKPSRDICQRGTSLTIQCQVDSQVTMMFWYRQQPGQSLTLIATANQGSEATYESGFVIDKFPISRPNLTFSTLTVSNMSPEDSSIYLCSGRQGGTEAFFGQGTRLTVV.

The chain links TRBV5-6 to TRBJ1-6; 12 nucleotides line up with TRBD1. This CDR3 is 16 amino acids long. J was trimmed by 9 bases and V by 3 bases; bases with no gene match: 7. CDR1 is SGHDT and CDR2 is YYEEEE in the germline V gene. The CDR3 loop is CASSYGTGGAGSPLHF. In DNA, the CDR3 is TGTGCCAGCAGCTATGGGACAGGGGGCGCGGGTTCACCCCTCCACTTT.

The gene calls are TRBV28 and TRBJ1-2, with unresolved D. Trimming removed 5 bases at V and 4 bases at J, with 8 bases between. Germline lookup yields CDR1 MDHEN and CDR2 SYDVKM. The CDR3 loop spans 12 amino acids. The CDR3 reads CASSPRSYGYTF. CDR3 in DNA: TGTGCCAGCAGTCCCCGCAGCTATGGCTACACCTTC.

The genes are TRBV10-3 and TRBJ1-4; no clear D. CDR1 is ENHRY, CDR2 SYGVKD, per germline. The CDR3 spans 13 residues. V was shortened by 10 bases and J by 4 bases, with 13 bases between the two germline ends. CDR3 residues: CATNRDFNEKLFF. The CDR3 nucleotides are TGTGCCACAAACCGGGATTTTAATGAAAAACTGTTTTTT.

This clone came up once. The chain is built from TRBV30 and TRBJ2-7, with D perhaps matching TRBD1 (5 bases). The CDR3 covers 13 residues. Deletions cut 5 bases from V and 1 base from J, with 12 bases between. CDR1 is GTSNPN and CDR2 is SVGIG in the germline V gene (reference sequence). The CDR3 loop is CAWEIAGSYEQYF. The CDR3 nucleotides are TGTGCCTGGGAGATAGCAGGGTCCTACGAGCAGTACTTC.

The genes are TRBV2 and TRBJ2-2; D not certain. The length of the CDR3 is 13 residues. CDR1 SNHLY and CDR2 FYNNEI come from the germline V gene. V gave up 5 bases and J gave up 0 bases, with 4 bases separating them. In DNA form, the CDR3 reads TGTGCCAGCAGTTACACGAACACCGGGGAGCTGTTTTTT. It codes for CASSYTNTGELFF. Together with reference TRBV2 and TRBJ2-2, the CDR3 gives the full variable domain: EPEVTQTPSHQVTQMGQEVILRCVPISNHLYFYWYRQILGQKVEFLVSFYNNEISEKSEIFDDQFSVERPDGSNFTLKIRSTKLEDSAMYFCASSYTNTGELFFGEGSRLTVL.

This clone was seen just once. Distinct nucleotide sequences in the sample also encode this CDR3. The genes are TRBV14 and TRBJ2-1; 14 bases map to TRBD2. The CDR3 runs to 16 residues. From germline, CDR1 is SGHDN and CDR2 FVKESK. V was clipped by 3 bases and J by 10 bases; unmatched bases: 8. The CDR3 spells CASSQAGLAGVGEQFF. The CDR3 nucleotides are TGTGCCAGCAGCCAGGCGGGACTAGCGGGAGTAGGGGAGCAGTTCTTC.

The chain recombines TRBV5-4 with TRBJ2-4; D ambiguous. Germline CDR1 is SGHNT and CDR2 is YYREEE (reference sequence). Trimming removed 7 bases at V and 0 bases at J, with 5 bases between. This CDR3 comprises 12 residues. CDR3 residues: CASGLAKNIQYF. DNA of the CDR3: TGTGCCAGCGGCCTAGCCAAAAACATTCAGTACTTC.